The clone carrying this TCR beta chain occurred once. Method: immunoSEQ multiplex PCR; TCRdb's copy keeps in-frame clones and lacks some. The sample carries roughly 44,000 clones, about four fifths recorded once. Germline assignment: CDR1 MRHNA and CDR2 SNTAGT. The CDR3 sequence is 14 residues long. V lost 8 bases to trimming and J lost 4 bases, with 12 bases between them. The data stem from a study of PD-L1 blockade in urothelial cancer. Study background: Atezolizumab therapy began for patients around 2014, dosed at 1,200 mg intravenously every 3 weeks. When blood samples were assessed, the median T cell count was approximately 140,000. Blood analysis took place 3 weeks (second dose) and 6 weeks after treatment start.

The TCR was taken from a man in his sixties or seventies with urothelial cancer. The chain is built from TRBV6-4 and TRBJ1-6, with D possibly matching TRBD1 (5 bases). The material was PBMCs, obtained around atezolizumab (anti-PD-L1) treatment. CDR3 DNA: TGTGCCAGCGCCCTCGACAGTTATAATTCACCCCTCCACTTT. Its translation: CASALDSYNSPLHF.